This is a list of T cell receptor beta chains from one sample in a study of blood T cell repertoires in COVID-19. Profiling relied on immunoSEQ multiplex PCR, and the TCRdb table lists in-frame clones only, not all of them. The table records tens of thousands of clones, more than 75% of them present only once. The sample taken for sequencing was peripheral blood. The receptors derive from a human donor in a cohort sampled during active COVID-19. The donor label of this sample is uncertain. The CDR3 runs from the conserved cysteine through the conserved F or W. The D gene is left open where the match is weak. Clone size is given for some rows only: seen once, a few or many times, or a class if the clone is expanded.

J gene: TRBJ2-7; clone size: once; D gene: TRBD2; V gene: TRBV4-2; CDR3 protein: CASSPGLAGGDYEQYF; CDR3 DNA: TGTGCCAGCAGTCCGGGACTAGCGGGGGGGGATTACGAGCAGTACTTC
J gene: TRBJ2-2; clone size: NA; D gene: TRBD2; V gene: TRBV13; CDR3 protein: CASSGGDTGELFF; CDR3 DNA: TGTGCCAGCTCCGGGGGGGACACCGGGGAGCTGTTTTTT
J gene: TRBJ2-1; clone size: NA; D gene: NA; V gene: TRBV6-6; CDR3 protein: CASREQGSYYNEQFF; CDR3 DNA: TGTGCCTCCAGAGAACAGGGTTCCTACTACAATGAGCAGTTCTTC
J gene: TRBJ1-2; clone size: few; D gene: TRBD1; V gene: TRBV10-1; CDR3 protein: CASSELGTGNYGYTF; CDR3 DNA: TGCGCCAGCAGTGAGCTGGGGACAGGGAACTATGGCTACACCTTC
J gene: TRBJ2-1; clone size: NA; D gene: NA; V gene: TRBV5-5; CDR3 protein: CASSLRRQVNEQFF; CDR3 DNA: TGTGCCAGCAGCTTGCGGAGACAGGTCAATGAGCAGTTCTTC
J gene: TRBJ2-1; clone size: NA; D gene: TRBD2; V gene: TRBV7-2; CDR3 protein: CASSHPLAGPSYNEQFF; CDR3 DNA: TGTGCCAGCAGCCACCCACTAGCGGGTCCTTCCTACAATGAGCAGTTCTTC
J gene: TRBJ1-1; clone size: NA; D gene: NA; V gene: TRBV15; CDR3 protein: CATSRDPRGTEAFF; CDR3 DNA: TGTGCCACCAGCAGAGACCCCCGGGGGACTGAAGCTTTCTTT
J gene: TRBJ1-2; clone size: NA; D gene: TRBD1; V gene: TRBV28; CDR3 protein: CASSLPNPGQAFGYTF; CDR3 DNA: TGTGCCAGCAGTTTGCCTAATCCAGGACAGGCTTTTGGCTACACCTTC
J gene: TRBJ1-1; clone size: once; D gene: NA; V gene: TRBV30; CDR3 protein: CAWSVPGTEAFF; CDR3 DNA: TGTGCCTGGAGTGTACCCGGCACTGAAGCTTTCTTT
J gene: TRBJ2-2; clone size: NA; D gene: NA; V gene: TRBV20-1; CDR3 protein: CSASPTGTGELFF; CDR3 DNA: TGCAGTGCTAGTCCTACCGGGACCGGGGAGCTGTTTTTT
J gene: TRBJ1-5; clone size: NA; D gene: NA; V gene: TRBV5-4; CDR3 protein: CASSLGGMGANQPQHF; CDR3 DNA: TGTGCCAGCAGCTTGGGGGGAATGGGAGCTAATCAGCCCCAGCATTTT
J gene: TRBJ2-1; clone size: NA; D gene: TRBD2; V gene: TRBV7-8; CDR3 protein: CASSLERGGNEQFF; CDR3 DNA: TGTGCCAGCAGCTTAGAGCGGGGGGGCAATGAGCAGTTCTTC
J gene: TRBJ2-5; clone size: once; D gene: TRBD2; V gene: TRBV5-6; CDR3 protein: CASSLGLAGGQTQYF; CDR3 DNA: TGTGCCAGCAGCTTGGGGCTAGCGGGGGGACAGACCCAGTACTTC
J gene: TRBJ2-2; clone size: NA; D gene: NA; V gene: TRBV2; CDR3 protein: CASSIDRSGELFF; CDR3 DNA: TGTGCCAGCAGTATAGACAGGTCCGGGGAGCTGTTTTTT
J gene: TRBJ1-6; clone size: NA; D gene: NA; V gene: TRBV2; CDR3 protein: CASSFVGGKDNSPLHF; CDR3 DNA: TGTGCCAGCAGCTTCGTGGGGGGTAAGGATAATTCACCCCTCCACTTT
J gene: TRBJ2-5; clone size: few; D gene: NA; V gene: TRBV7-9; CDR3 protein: CASSLSRLEETQYF; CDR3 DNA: TGTGCCAGCAGCTTAAGCCGCCTGGAAGAGACCCAGTACTTC
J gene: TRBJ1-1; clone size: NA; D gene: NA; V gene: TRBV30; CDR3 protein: CAWSPLLNTEAFF; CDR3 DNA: TGTGCCTGGAGTCCCCTCCTGAACACTGAAGCTTTCTTT
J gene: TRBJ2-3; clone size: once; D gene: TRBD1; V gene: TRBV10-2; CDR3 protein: CASSGGTGAPDTQYF; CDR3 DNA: TGCGCCAGCAGTGGCGGGACAGGAGCCCCAGATACGCAGTATTTT
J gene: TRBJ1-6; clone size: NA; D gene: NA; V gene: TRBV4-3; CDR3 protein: CASSHRVGDLNSPLHF; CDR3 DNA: TGCGCCAGCAGCCATAGGGTGGGAGACCTTAATTCACCCCTCCACTTT
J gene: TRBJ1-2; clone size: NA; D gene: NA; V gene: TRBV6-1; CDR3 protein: CASSDPGFNYGYTF; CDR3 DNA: TGTGCCAGCAGTGATCCGGGATTTAACTATGGCTACACCTTC
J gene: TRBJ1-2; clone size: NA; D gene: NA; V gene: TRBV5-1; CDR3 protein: CASSLDGAYGYTF; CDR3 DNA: TGCGCCAGCAGCTTAGACGGAGCCTATGGCTACACCTTC
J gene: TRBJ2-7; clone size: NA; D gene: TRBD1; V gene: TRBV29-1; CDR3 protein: CSVNRGFPGEQYF; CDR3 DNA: TGCAGCGTTAACAGGGGCTTCCCAGGAGAGCAGTACTTC
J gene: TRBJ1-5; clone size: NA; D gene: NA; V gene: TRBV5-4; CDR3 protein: CASSLDGQYSNQPQHF; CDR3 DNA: TGTGCCAGCAGCTTGGATGGACAGTATAGCAATCAGCCCCAGCATTTT
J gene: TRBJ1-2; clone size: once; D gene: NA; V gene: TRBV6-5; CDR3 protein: CASSTGRGVYGYTF; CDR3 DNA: TGTGCCAGCAGTACAGGGAGAGGGGTCTATGGCTACACCTTC
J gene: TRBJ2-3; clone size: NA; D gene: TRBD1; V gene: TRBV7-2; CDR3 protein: CASSLSTGGTDTQYF; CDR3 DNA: TGTGCCAGCAGCTTATCGACAGGGGGCACAGATACGCAGTATTTT
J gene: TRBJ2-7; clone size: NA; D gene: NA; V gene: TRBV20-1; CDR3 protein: CSANREGEQYF; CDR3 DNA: TGCAGTGCAAACAGGGAAGGCGAGCAGTACTTC
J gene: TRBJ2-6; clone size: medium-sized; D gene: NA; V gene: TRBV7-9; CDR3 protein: CASSFSGASGANVLTF; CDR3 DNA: TGTGCCAGCAGCTTCAGTGGGGCCTCTGGGGCCAACGTCCTGACTTTC
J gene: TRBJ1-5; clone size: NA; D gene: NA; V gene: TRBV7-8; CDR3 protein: CASSLRGNQPQHF; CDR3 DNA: TGTGCCAGCAGCTTAAGGGGGAATCAGCCCCAGCATTTT
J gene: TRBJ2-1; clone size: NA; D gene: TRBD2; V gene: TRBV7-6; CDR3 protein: CASSLARTSGAVEQFF; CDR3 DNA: TGTGCCAGCAGCTTAGCCCGGACTAGCGGTGCGGTTGAGCAGTTCTTC
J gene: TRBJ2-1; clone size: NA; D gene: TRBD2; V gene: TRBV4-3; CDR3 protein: CASSQVGGGEYNEQFF; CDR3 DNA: TGCGCCAGCAGCCAAGTCGGCGGGGGGGAGTACAATGAGCAGTTCTTC
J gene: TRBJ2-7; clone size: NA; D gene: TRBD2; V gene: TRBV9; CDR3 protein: CASSVAASGGAYEQYF; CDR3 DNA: TGTGCCAGCAGCGTAGCGGCTAGCGGGGGGGCCTACGAGCAGTACTTC
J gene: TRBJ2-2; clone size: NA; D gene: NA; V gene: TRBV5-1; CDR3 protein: CASSLAAGTGELFF; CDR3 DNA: TGCGCCAGCAGCTTGGCCGCAGGGACCGGGGAGCTGTTTTTT
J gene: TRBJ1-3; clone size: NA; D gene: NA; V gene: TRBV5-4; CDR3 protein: CASSSIGGVRASGNTIYF; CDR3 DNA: TGTGCCAGCAGCTCAATCGGGGGGGTCCGGGCCTCTGGAAACACCATATATTTT
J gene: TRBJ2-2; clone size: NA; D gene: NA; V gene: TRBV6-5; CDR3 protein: CASRDRNTGELFF; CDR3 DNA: TGTGCCAGCAGAGACAGGAACACCGGGGAGCTGTTTTTT
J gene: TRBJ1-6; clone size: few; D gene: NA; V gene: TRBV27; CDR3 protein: CASRVSSQGNSPLHF; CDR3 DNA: TGTGCCAGCAGGGTTTCGTCACAGGGTAATTCACCCCTCCACTTT
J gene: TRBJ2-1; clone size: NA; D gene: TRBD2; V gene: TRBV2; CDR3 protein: CASRDLAGGFYNEQFF; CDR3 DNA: TGTGCCAGCAGGGACCTAGCGGGGGGGTTCTACAATGAGCAGTTCTTC
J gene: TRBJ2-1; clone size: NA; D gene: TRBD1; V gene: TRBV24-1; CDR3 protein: CATSGPGQGLWNEQFF; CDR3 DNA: TGTGCCACCAGTGGGCCGGGACAGGGGCTTTGGAATGAGCAGTTCTTC
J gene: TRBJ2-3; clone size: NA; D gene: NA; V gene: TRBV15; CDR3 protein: CATSRGGGITDTQYF; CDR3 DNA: TGTGCCACCAGCAGAGGTGGCGGTATCACAGATACGCAGTATTTT
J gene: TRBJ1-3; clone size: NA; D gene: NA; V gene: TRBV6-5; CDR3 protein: CASSNRVGNTIYF; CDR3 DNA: TGTGCCAGCAGTAACAGGGTTGGAAACACCATATATTTT
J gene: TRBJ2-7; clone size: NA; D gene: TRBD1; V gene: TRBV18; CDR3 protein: CASSPGTGYSYEQYF; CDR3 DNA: TGTGCCAGCTCACCAGGGACAGGGTACTCCTACGAGCAGTACTTC
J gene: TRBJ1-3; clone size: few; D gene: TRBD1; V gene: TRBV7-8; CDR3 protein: CASSPWTGGAGNTIYF; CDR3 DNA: TGTGCCAGCAGCCCGTGGACAGGGGGCGCTGGAAACACCATATATTTT
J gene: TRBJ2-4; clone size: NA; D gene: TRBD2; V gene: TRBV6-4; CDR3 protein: CASSGLGTRLNIQYF; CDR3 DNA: TGTGCCAGCAGTGGCCTTGGGACTAGATTGAACATTCAGTACTTC
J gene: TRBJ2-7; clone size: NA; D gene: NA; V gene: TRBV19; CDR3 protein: CASSIDLSAFGGAYEQYF; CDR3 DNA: TGTGCCAGTAGTATAGACCTTTCGGCTTTCGGCGGGGCCTACGAGCAGTACTTC